What follows is one T cell receptor beta chain and its context. The data were obtained in a study of blood T cell repertoires in COVID-19. Study-wide background: Italy, Spain and the United States were the sources of the convalescent and acute COVID-19 samples. The cDNA or gDNA used as material had been derived from T cells, B-cell-depleted T cells, or PBMCs.

As originally analysed: Estimates of nucleated cell counts were drawn from the amplification of reference gene primers. Data came from immunoSEQ multiplex PCR; TCRdb stores just in-frame clones and leaves some out. That table supplies the V and J calls and clone size; D and trimming were determined from the DNA. In the table there are roughly 220,000 clones, almost 90% of which are singletons. Cohort assignment relied on participant-reported clinical history. The sequencing input was PBMCs or T cells enriched from blood (not recorded which). The receptor comes from a woman in her forties or fifties with acute COVID-19.

The CDR3 coding sequence is TGTGCCAGCAGCCCGGACAGGACCTATGGCTACACCTTC. It translates to CASSPDRTYGYTF. The J gene is TRBJ1-2, the V gene TRBV28, with 7 bases aligning to TRBD1. V dropped 6 bases and J dropped 4; count of bases not matched to a gene: 5. The CDR3 has 13 residues. CDR1 is MDHEN and CDR2 is SYDVKM in the germline V gene.